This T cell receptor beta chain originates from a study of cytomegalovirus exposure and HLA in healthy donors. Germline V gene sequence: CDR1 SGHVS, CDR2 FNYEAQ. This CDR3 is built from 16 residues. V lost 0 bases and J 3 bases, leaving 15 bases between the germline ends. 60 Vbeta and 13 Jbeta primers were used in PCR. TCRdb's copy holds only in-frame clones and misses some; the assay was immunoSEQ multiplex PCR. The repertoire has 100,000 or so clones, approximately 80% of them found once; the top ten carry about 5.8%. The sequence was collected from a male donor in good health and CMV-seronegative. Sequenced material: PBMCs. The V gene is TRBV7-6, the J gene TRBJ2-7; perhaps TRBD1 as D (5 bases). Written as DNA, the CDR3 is TGTGCCAGCAGCTTAGCGCAAGGGGCCCCCTACTACGAGCAGTACTTC. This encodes CASSLAQGAPYYEQYF.